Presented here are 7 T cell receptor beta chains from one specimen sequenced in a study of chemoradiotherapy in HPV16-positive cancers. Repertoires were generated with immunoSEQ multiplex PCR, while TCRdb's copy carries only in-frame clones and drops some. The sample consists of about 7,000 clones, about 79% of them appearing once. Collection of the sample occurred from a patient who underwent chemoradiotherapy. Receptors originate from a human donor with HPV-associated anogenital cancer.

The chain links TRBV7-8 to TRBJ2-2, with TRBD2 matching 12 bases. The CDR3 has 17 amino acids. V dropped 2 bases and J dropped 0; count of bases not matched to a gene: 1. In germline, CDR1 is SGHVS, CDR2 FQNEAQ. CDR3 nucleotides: TGTGCCAGCAGCTTACGGACTAGCGGGACGAACACCGGGGAGCTGTTTTTT. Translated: CASSLRTSGTNTGELFF.

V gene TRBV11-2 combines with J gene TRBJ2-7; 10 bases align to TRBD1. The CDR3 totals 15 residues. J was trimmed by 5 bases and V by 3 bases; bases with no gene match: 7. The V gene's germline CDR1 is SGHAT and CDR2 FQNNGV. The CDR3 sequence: CASSFVGQGHNEQYF. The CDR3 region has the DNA TGTGCCAGCAGCTTCGTGGGACAGGGGCACAACGAGCAGTACTTC.

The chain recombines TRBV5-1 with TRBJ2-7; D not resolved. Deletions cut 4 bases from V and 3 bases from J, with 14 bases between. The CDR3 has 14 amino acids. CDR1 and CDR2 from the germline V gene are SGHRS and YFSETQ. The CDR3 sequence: CASSTYGMDYEQYF. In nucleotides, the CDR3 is TGCGCCAGCAGCACCTATGGGATGGACTACGAGCAGTACTTC.

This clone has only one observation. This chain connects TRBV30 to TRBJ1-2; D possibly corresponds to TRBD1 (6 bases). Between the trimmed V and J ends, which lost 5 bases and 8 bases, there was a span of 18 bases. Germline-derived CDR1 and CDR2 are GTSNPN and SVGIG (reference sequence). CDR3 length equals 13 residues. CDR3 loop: CAWGLGASRGYTF. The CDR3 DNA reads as TGTGCCTGGGGCCTGGGGGCGAGTAGAGGCTACACCTTC.

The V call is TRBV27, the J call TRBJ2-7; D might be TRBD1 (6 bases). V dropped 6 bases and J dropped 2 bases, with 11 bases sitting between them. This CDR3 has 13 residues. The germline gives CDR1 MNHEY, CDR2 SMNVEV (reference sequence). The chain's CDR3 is CASRPQGTYEQYF. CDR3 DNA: TGTGCCAGCAGACCTCAGGGGACCTACGAGCAGTACTTC.

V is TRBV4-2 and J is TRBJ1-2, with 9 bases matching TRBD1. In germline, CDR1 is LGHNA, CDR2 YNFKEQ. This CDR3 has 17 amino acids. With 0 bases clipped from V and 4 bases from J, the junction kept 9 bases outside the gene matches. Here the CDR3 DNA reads TGTGCCAGCAGCCAAGAACAGGGGGCGTCAGGAAGCTATGGCTACACCTTC. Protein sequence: CASSQEQGASGSYGYTF.

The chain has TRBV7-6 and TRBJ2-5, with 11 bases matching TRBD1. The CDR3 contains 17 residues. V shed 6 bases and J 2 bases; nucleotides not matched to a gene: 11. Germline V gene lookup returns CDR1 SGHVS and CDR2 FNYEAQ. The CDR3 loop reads CASSAGTGGTIQETQYF. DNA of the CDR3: TGTGCCAGCAGTGCCGGGACAGGGGGGACGATACAAGAGACCCAGTACTTC.